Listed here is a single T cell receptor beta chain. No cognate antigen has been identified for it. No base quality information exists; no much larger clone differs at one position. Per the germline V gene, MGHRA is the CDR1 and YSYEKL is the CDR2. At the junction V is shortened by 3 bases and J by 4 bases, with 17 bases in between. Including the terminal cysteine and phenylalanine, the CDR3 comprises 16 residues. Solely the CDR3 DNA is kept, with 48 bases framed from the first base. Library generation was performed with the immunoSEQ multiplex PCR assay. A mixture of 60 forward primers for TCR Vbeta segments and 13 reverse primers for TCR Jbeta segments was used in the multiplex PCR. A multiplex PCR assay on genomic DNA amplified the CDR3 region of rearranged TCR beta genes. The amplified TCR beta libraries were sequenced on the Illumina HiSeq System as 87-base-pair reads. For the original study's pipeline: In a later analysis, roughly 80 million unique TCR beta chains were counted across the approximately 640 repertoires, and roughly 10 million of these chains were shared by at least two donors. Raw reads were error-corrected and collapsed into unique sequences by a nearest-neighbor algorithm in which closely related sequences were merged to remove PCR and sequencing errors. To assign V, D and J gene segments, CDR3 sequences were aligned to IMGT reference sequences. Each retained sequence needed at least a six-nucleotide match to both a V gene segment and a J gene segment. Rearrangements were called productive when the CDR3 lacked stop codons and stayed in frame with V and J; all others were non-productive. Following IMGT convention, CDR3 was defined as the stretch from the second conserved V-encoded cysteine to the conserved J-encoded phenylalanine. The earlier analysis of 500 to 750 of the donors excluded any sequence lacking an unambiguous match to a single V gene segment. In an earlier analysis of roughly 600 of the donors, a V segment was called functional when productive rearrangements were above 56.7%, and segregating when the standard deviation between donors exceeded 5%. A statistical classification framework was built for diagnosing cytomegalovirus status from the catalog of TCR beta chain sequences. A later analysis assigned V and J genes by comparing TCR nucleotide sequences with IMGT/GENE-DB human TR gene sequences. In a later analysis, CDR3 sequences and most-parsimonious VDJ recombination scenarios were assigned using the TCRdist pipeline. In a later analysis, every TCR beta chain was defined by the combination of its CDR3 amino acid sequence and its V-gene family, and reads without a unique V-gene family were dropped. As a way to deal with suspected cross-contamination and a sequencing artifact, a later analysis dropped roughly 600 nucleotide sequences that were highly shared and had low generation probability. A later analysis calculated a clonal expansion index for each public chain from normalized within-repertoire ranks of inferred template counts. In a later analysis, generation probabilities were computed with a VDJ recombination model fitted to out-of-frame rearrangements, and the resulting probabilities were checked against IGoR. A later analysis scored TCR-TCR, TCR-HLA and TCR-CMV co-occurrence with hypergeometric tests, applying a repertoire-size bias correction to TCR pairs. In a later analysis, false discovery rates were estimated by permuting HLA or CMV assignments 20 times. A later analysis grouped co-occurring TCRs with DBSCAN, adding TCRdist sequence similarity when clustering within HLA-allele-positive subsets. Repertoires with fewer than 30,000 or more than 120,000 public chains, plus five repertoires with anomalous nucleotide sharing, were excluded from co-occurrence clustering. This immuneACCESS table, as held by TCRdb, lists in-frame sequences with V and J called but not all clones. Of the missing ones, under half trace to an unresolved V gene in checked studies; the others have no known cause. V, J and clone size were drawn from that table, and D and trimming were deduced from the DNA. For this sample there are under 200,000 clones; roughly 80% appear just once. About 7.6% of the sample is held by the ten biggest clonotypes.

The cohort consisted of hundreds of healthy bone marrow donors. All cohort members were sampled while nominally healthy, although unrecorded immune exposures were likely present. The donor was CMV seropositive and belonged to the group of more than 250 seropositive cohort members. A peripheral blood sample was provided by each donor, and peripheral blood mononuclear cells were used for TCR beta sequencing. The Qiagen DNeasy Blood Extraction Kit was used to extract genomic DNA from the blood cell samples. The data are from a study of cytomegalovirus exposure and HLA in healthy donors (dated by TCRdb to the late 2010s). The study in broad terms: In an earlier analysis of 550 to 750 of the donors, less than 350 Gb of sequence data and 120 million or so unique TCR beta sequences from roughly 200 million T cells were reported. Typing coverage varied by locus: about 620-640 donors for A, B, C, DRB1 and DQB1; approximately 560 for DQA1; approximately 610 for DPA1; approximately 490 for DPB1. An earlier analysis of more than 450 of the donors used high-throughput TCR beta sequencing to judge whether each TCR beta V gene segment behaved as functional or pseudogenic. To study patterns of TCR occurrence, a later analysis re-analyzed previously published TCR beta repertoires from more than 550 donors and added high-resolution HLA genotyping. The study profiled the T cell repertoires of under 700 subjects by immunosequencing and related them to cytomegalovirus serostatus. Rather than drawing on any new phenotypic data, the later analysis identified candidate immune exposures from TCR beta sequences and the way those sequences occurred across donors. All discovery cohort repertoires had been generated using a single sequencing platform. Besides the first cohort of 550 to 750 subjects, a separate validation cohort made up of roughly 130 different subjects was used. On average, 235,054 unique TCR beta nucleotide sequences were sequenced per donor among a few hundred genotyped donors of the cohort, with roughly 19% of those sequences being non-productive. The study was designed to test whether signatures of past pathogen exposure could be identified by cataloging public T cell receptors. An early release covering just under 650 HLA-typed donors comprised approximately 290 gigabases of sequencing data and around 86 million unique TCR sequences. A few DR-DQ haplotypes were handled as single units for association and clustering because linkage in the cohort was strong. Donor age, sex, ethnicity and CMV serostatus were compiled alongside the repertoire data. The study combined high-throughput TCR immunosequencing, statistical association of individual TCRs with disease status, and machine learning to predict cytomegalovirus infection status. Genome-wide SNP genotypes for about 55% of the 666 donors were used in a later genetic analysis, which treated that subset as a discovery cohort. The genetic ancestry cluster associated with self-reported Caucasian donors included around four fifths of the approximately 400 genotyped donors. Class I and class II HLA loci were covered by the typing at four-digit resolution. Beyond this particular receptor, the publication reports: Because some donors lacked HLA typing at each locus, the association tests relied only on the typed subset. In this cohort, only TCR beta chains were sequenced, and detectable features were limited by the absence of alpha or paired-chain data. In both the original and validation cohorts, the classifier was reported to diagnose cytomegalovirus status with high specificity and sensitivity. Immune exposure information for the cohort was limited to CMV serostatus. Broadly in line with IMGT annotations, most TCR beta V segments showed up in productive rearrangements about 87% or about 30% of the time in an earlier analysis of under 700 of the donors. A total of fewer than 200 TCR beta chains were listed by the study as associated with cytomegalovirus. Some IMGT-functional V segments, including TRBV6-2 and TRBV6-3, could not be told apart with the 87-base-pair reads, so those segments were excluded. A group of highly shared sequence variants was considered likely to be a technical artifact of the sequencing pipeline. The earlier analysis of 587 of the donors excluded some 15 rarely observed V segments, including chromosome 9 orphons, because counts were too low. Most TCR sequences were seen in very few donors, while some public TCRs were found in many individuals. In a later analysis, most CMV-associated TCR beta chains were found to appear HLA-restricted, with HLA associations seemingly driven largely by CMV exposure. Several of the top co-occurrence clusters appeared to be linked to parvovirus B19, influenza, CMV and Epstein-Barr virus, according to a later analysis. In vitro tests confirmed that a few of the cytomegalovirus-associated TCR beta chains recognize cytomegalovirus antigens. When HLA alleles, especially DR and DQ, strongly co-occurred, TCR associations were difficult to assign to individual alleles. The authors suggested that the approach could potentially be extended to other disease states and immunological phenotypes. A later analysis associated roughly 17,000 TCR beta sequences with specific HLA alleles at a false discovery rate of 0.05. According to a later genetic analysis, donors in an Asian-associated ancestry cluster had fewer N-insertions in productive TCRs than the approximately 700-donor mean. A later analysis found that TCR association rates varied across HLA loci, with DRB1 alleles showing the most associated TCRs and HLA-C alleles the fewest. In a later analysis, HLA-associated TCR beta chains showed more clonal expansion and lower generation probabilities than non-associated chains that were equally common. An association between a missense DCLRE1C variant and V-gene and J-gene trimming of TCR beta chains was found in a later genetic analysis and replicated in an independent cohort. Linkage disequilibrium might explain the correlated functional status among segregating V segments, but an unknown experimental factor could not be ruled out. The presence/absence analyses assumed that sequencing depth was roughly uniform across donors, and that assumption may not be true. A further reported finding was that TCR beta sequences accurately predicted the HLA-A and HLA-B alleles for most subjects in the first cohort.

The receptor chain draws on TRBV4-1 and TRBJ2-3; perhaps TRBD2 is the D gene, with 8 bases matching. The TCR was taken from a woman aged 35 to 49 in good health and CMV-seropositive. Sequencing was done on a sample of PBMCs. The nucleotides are TGCGCCAGCAGCCATAGCGGGACAGCGAACGCAGATACGCAGTATTTT. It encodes CASSHSGTANADTQYF.